A single sample is the source of the 10 T cell receptor beta chains below, sequenced in a study of blood T cell repertoires in COVID-19 (dated by TCRdb to the early 2020s). Library preparation was by the immunoSEQ multiplex PCR assay. TCRdb provides this immuneACCESS table in a form limited to in-frame rearrangements. Some clones are lacking; in checked studies, under half of them reflect an unresolved V gene, and why the rest are absent is not known. The sample includes about 330,000 clones, with around 80% observed a single time. About 1.2% of the sample comes from the top ten. The specimen sequenced was peripheral blood. The receptors here all came from a woman between 50 and 59 years old with acute or convalescent COVID-19.

The chain recombines TRBV30 with TRBJ1-2; 9 nucleotides agree with TRBD1. This CDR3 region has 14 residues. Per germline, CDR1 GTSNPN and CDR2 SVGIG (reference sequence). J lost 1 base, V lost 3 bases, and 3 bases had no gene match. The CDR3 loop is CAWRGTGRNYGYTF. CDR3 DNA sequence: TGTGCCTGGAGGGGGACAGGGCGTAACTATGGCTACACCTTC.

The chain is built from TRBV6-1 and TRBJ2-3, with TRBD1 matching 8 bases. CDR1 and CDR2 from the germline V gene are MNHNS and SASEGT. J gave up 4 bases and V 3 bases, and 9 bases lay outside the gene matches. The CDR3 spans 16 residues. CDR3 nucleotide sequence: TGTGCCAGCAGTGAGGAGATGACAGGGGAGGCAGATACGCAGTATTTT. Encoded protein: CASSEEMTGEADTQYF.

Points on this clone: Other nucleotide sequences in the sample specify the same CDR3. The chain carries TRBV5-4 and TRBJ2-2, with 8 bases identical to TRBD1. V lost 4 bases to trimming and J lost 0 bases; unmatched junction nucleotides: 2. Germline CDR1 reads SGHNT; CDR2 reads YYREEE (reference sequence). The CDR3 is 15 amino acids. CDR3 DNA: TGTGCCAGCAGCCTGACAGGGGCGAACACCGGGGAGCTGTTTTTT. Amino acid sequence: CASSLTGANTGELFF.

This chain joins TRBV18 and TRBJ2-7; 8 bases match TRBD2. Germline V gene data show CDR1 as KGHSH and CDR2 as LQKENI. The V gene end was trimmed by 2 bases and the J gene end by 5 bases; junction bases not matched to a gene: 5. CDR3 length: 14 residues. CDR3: CASSPAAGEDEQYF. Written as DNA, the CDR3 is TGTGCCAGCTCACCAGCAGCGGGAGAAGACGAGCAGTACTTC.

The V and J genes are TRBV18 and TRBJ2-5; D is unresolved. Trimming shortened V by 3 bases and J by 0 bases, and 14 bases separated the two germline ends. The CDR3 is made up of 16 amino acids. Germline CDR1 is KGHSH and CDR2 is LQKENI. CDR3 bases: TGTGCCAGCTCACCCCTAGGTGTTGGTAACCAAGAGACCCAGTACTTC. It encodes CASSPLGVGNQETQYF.

The chain employs TRBV5-4 and TRBJ2-7, with D perhaps matching TRBD2 (6 bases). Germline CDR1 reads SGHNT; CDR2 reads YYREEE (reference sequence). The V end lost 0 bases, the J end lost 5 bases, and 15 bases lay between the germline ends. CDR3 length: 15 amino acids. The CDR3 protein is CASSLAGGMGNEQYF. The CDR3 region has the DNA TGTGCCAGCAGCTTGGCCGGCGGGATGGGCAACGAGCAGTACTTC.

The chain employs TRBV18 and TRBJ1-2; no reliable D call. This CDR3 region has 14 residues. In germline, CDR1 is KGHSH, CDR2 LQKENI. V lost 0 bases and J 4 bases, leaving 9 bases between the germline ends. CDR3 DNA sequence: TGTGCCAGCTCACCACCGGGCCAGAGCTATGGCTACACCTTC. Its protein product is CASSPPGQSYGYTF. Complete variable domain (other parts from reference TRBV18 and TRBJ1-2): NAGVMQNPRHLVRRRGQEARLRCSPMKGHSHVYWYRQLPEEGLKFMVYLQKENIIDESGMPKERFSAEFPKEGPSILRIQQVVRGDSAAYFCASSPPGQSYGYTFGSGTRLTVV.

This clone was recorded once. The gene calls are TRBV2 and TRBJ1-2, with D unresolved. Germline V gene data show CDR1 as SNHLY and CDR2 as FYNNEI. The CDR3 loop spans 13 amino acids. V was pared by 2 bases and J by 9 bases, with 13 bases between. Here the CDR3 reads CASSELGDYRYTF. The CDR3 DNA reads TGTGCCAGCAGTGAACTTGGAGATTATCGCTACACCTTC. The full variable domain, its missing parts supplied by reference TRBV2 and TRBJ1-2, is EPEVTQTPSHQVTQMGQEVILRCVPISNHLYFYWYRQILGQKVEFLVSFYNNEISEKSEIFDDQFSVERPDGSNFTLKIRSTKLEDSAMYFCASSELGDYRYTFGSGTRLTVV.

The genes are TRBV7-9 and TRBJ1-2, with TRBD1 matching over 7 bases. CDR1 and CDR2 (germline): SEHNR, FQNEAQ (reference sequence). V shed 0 bases, J shed 4 bases, and the junction held 5 bases outside the gene matches. The CDR3 spans 15 residues. CDR3 in DNA: TGTGCCAGCAGCTTAGCGGGACAGCCAGGCTATGGCTACACCTTC. As protein: CASSLAGQPGYGYTF. Complete variable domain (other parts from reference TRBV7-9 and TRBJ1-2): DTGVSQNPRHKITKRGQNVTFRCDPISEHNRLYWYRQTLGQGPEFLTYFQNEAQLEKSRLLSDRFSAERPKGSFSTLEIQRTEQGDSAMYLCASSLAGQPGYGYTFGSGTRLTVV.

The chain recombines TRBV29-1 with TRBJ1-1, with no clear D. The CDR3 extends over 10 amino acids. V lost 7 bases and J lost 4, with 7 bases in between. Germline assignment: CDR1 SQVTM and CDR2 ANQGSEA. CDR3 sequence: CSAEGTEAFF. In nucleotides, the CDR3 is TGCAGCGCCGAGGGCACTGAAGCTTTCTTT. The variable domain in full, completed from reference TRBV29-1 and TRBJ1-1, reads SAVISQKPSRDICQRGTSLTIQCQVDSQVTMMFWYRQQPGQSLTLIATANQGSEATYESGFVIDKFPISRPNLTFSTLTVSNMSPEDSSIYLCSAEGTEAFFGQGTRLTVV.